These 13 T cell receptor beta chains were sequenced from one sample in a study of post-analysis software for immune sequencing data. These receptors have no identified antigens. The TCR beta cDNA libraries carried unique molecular identifiers. Each CDR3 protein gets one entry after TCRdb re-called the PCR reads with MiXCR. The sample holds 700,000 to 900,000 distinct CDR3 sequences, 35% to 55% seen once. Findings and limits, study-wide: In patients, five or six TRBV segments were more frequent than in controls, with TRBV5-6, TRBV5-1 and TRBV20-1 among them.

The sequenced sample was blood. The receptors stem from a girl aged 10 to 17 with multiple sclerosis.

The chain uses TRBV7-2 and TRBJ2-1; D gene unclear. The CDR3 sequence is 15 residues long. The germline V gene encodes CDR1 SGHTA and CDR2 FQGNSA. V dropped 7 bases and J dropped 0 bases, with 13 bases sitting between them. The CDR3 spells CASTPGSSSYNEQFF. The CDR3 coding sequence is TGTGCCAGCACCCCAGGTTCGAGCTCCTACAATGAGCAGTTCTTC. The entire variable domain, with the rest obtained from reference TRBV7-2 and TRBJ2-1, is as follows: GAGVSQSPSNKVTEKGKDVELRCDPISGHTALYWYRQSLGQGLEFLIYFQGNSAPDKSGLPSDRFSAERTGGSVSTLTIQRTQQEDSAVYLCASTPGSSSYNEQFFGPGTRLTVL.

This clonotype was counted only a few times. The chain uses TRBV5-1 and TRBJ1-2; tentatively, D is TRBD1 (5 bases). The CDR3 sequence is 16 residues long. V shed 0 bases and J shed 4 bases, with 16 bases lying between them. Germline V gene sequence: CDR1 SGHRS, CDR2 YFSETQ. The CDR3 sequence is CASSLERGTTTYGYTF. The CDR3 nucleotides are TGCGCCAGCAGCTTGGAACGGGGCACAACCACCTATGGCTACACCTTC.

J is TRBJ2-2 and V is TRBV7-9, with 11 bases fitting TRBD2. The length of the CDR3 is 14 residues. The trim removed 5 bases at V and 6 bases at J, leaving 2 bases unmatched. Germline assignment: CDR1 SEHNR and CDR2 FQNEAQ (reference sequence). CDR3 nucleotides: TGTGCCAGCAGCCCGGGACTAGCGGCCGGGGAGCTGTTTTTT. As protein: CASSPGLAAGELFF.

The chain is built from TRBV25-1 and TRBJ2-7, with TRBD2 identical over 8 bases. The V and J ends lost 3 bases and 7 bases, in that order; junction bases with no gene match: 17. CDR3 length: 17 residues. CDR1 is MGHDK and CDR2 is SYGVNS in the germline V gene. CDR3 nucleotide sequence: TGTGCCAGCAGTGACGGTATAACGGGAGGGCCATCGTGGGAGCAGTACTTC. Translated: CASSDGITGGPSWEQYF.

CDR3 in amino acids: CASSPRDGSQETQYF. The CDR3 DNA is TGTGCCAGCTCACCCCGGGACGGGTCACAAGAGACCCAGTACTTC. This rearrangement joins TRBV18 to TRBJ2-5; D could derive from TRBD1 or TRBD2 (5 bases each). In germline, CDR1 is KGHSH, CDR2 LQKENI. V lost 3 bases, J lost 2 bases, and 13 bases lay in between. This CDR3 is 15 amino acids long.

This sequence joins TRBV4-2 and TRBJ2-3; D not resolved. CDR1 is LGHNA, CDR2 YNFKEQ, per germline. The CDR3 is made up of 15 amino acids. V lost 1 base, J lost 2 bases, and 10 bases lay in between. The CDR3 coding sequence is TGTGCCAGCAGCCAAGCATTAGCTCCCACAGATACGCAGTATTTT. Translated: CASSQALAPTDTQYF.

This chain connects TRBV12-5 to TRBJ2-7, with D possibly TRBD1 on 6 matching bases. In germline, CDR1 is LGHNT, CDR2 FRNRAP. This CDR3 has 15 residues. V was shortened by 3 bases and J by 5 bases, with 17 bases between the two germline ends. The CDR3 spells CASGFPSTGHDEQYF. CDR3 DNA: TGTGCTAGTGGTTTCCCCTCGACAGGTCATGACGAGCAGTACTTC.

A few counts support this clonotype. Germline is not matched at one junction end, which may reflect a read error. This chain joins TRBV7-2 and TRBJ1-2, with no clear D. In germline, CDR1 is SGHTA, CDR2 FQGNSA. The CDR3 has 15 residues. The CDR3 is CASSLEAGGVAGCTF. Here the CDR3 DNA reads TGTGCCAGCAGCTTAGAGGCCGGAGGAGTTGCAGGCTGCACCTTC.

This clonotype was seen a few times. This chain connects TRBV29-1 to TRBJ1-2; TRBD1 might be the D (5 bases). Trimming shortened V by 3 bases and J by 7 bases, and 9 bases separated the two germline ends. Germline loops: CDR1 SQVTM, CDR2 ANQGSEA. The CDR3 has 11 residues. The CDR3 DNA reads as TGCAGCGTTGAGTCAGGGCTTGGCTACACCTTC. This encodes CSVESGLGYTF.

This clonotype appeared once. V gene TRBV2 combines with J gene TRBJ2-2; 8 bases line up with TRBD1. The germline gives CDR1 SNHLY, CDR2 FYNNEI. The CDR3 runs to 14 residues. J was trimmed by 4 bases and V by 8 bases; bases with no gene match: 6. This CDR3 reads CASLDRGPTGELFF. DNA of the CDR3: TGTGCCAGCCTCGACAGGGGACCCACCGGGGAGCTGTTTTTT.

This clonotype has more than one count but fewer than ten. V is TRBV20-1 and J is TRBJ1-2; the D is unclear. The CDR3 runs 10 residues. Germline-derived CDR1 and CDR2 are DFQATT and SNEGSKA (reference sequence). V dropped 6 bases and J dropped 8 bases, with 10 bases sitting between them. For the CDR3, the DNA is TGCAGTGCGTCCTCGGGGGGCTACACCTTC. The encoded protein is CSASSGGYTF.

J is TRBJ1-1 and V is TRBV29-1; 7 positions agree with TRBD1. The CDR3 is made up of 14 amino acids. Germline CDR1 and CDR2: SQVTM and ANQGSEA. V shed 7 bases and J 6 bases; nucleotides not matched to a gene: 14. The CDR3 region is CSAGRTGDLAEAFF. The CDR3 DNA sequence: TGCAGCGCTGGCCGGACAGGCGATTTGGCTGAAGCTTTCTTT.

The rearrangement joins TRBV5-1 to TRBJ2-7; 11 positions agree with TRBD2. CDR1 is SGHRS, CDR2 YFSETQ, per germline. V shed 4 bases, J shed 3 bases, and the junction held 6 bases outside the gene matches. The CDR3 has 15 residues. Here the CDR3 reads CASSQGLAAIYEQYF. The CDR3, as DNA: TGCGCCAGCAGCCAGGGACTAGCGGCGATCTACGAGCAGTACTTC.